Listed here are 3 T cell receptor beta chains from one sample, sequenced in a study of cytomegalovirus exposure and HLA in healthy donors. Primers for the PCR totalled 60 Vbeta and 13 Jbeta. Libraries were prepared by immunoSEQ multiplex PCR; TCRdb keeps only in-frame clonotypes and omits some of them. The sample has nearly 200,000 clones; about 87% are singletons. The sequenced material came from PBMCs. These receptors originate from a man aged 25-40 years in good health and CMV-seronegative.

The CDR3 DNA reads TGCGCCAGCAGCTTGGAAGGGTTTGGACAGATGAACACTGAAGCTTTCTTT. It is translated as CASSLEGFGQMNTEAFF. This chain connects TRBV5-1 to TRBJ1-1; the D gene is possibly TRBD1 (6 bases). The germline CDR1 and CDR2 sequences are SGHRS and YFSETQ. The CDR3 is 17 amino acids. V was cut by 0 bases and J by 0 bases, with 15 bases left in between.

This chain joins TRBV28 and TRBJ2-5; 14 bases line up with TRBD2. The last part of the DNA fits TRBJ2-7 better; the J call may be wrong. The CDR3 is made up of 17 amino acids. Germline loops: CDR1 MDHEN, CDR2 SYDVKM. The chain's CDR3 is CASSGLAGGPTNYEQYF. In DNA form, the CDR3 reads TGTGCCAGCAGTGGACTAGCGGGAGGTCCCACAAACTACGAGCAGTACTTC.

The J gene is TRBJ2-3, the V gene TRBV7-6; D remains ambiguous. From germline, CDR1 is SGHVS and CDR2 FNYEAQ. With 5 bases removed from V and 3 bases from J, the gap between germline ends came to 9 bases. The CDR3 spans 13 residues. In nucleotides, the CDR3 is TGTGCCAGCAGCCCCGCGAGGACAGATACGCAGTATTTT. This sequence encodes CASSPARTDTQYF.